This passage covers 24 T cell receptor beta chains from one sample sequenced in a study of T cell repertoires in cytomegalovirus infection. TCRdb re-analysed the reads in MiXCR, keeping a single row per CDR3 protein. The repertoire has about 300,000 distinct CDR3 sequences, approximately 10% of them found once; the top ten carry approximately 2.4%. Sequenced material: PBMCs. The receptors derive from a human donor in good health (CMV status not recorded). Some clones in this sample may be carry-over from other donors' samples.

This clonotype was observed many times. The V gene is TRBV29-1, the J gene TRBJ2-5; 11 positions match TRBD1. The CDR3 runs 16 residues. Germline assignment: CDR1 SQVTM and CDR2 ANQGSEA. V was clipped by 0 bases and J by 1 base; unmatched bases: 4. CDR3 amino acids: CSVEDLGTGGQETQYF. CDR3 DNA sequence: TGCAGCGTTGAAGATCTGGGGACAGGGGGCCAAGAGACCCAGTACTTC.

This clonotype was recorded many times. The chain has TRBV7-8 and TRBJ1-1; the D is unclear. This CDR3 has 16 residues. The germline gives CDR1 SGHVS, CDR2 FQNEAQ. V lost 2 bases and J lost 4, with 17 bases in between. The CDR3: CASSLRRDGPGTEAFF. Written as DNA, the CDR3 is TGTGCCAGCAGCTTACGGCGTGATGGTCCCGGCACTGAAGCTTTCTTT.

This clonotype was detected ten times or more. V is TRBV19 and J is TRBJ2-3, with 7 bases that match TRBD1. Trimming cost V 6 bases and J 0 bases; bases outside gene matches: 6. Germline values: CDR1 LNHDA, CDR2 SQIVND (reference sequence). This CDR3 has 15 amino acids. The CDR3 protein is CASSKDRFSTDTQYF. CDR3 DNA sequence: TGTGCCAGTAGCAAGGACAGGTTCAGCACAGATACGCAGTATTTT.

V is TRBV2 and J is TRBJ1-2; 7 bases are shared with TRBD1. Trimming took 1 base from V and 4 from J; bases not matched to a gene: 3. The V gene's germline CDR1 is SNHLY and CDR2 FYNNEI. The CDR3 spans 14 residues. The CDR3 nucleotides are TGTGCCAGCAGTGAAGGGACAGGCCTCTATGGCTACACCTTC. The encoded protein is CASSEGTGLYGYTF.

This clonotype was observed many times. This rearrangement joins TRBV6-6 to TRBJ2-5; the match to TRBD1 covers 7 bases. Germline V gives CDR1 MNHNY, CDR2 SVGAGI (reference sequence). The CDR3 extends over 15 amino acids. V shed 2 bases and J 1 base; nucleotides not matched to a gene: 4. The DNA of the CDR3 is TGTGCCAGCAGTTACACTGACAGGGTCCAAGAGACCCAGTACTTC. This codes for CASSYTDRVQETQYF.

The chain has TRBV10-3 and TRBJ1-5, with unresolved D. The CDR3 covers 16 residues. Germline lookup yields CDR1 ENHRY and CDR2 SYGVKD. Trimming removed 0 bases at V and 7 bases at J, with 16 bases between. CDR3 DNA sequence: TGTGCCATCAGTGAGTCCTTCCTAGGGTCGGGACAGCCCCAGCATTTT. Translated, it gives CAISESFLGSGQPQHF.

This clonotype was observed many times. V is TRBV18 and J is TRBJ1-2; no firm D call. The V gene's germline CDR1 is KGHSH and CDR2 LQKENI. The germline V and J ends were trimmed by 6 bases and 5 bases, with 16 bases remaining between them. This CDR3 has 14 amino acids. The CDR3: CASSELSRWYGYTF. CDR3 sequence (DNA): TGTGCCAGCTCCGAATTATCCCGGTGGTATGGCTACACCTTC.

This rearrangement joins TRBV19 to TRBJ1-1; D possibly corresponds to TRBD1 (5 bases). Germline V lookup: CDR1 LNHDA, CDR2 SQIVND (reference sequence). Between the trimmed V and J ends, which lost 4 bases and 1 base, there was a span of 7 bases. This CDR3 region has 13 residues. CDR3 bases: TGTGCCAGTAGTACAGGGACGAACACTGAAGCTTTCTTT. Amino acids: CASSTGTNTEAFF.

There are many counts of this clonotype. The rearrangement links TRBV29-1 to TRBJ2-3, with 8 nucleotides matching TRBD2. Trimming removed 6 bases from V and 2 bases from J; junction bases left unmatched: 4. Germline lookup yields CDR1 SQVTM and CDR2 ANQGSEA. CDR3 length equals 13 residues. The CDR3 coding sequence is TGCAGCGTCAGCGGGGGAGCCACAGATACGCAGTATTTT. It yields the protein CSVSGGATDTQYF.

There are many counts of this clonotype. The rearrangement links TRBV11-3 to TRBJ2-2, with D possibly TRBD2 on 5 matching bases. This CDR3 comprises 13 residues. CDR1 is SGHNT and CDR2 is YENEEA in the germline V gene. Trimming left V 3 bases short and J 7 bases short, with 9 bases between. CDR3 sequence (DNA): TGTGCCAGCAGCTTGGGAGTATTCGGGGAGCTGTTTTTT. Translating it yields CASSLGVFGELFF.

There are many counts of this clonotype. The chain uses TRBV7-2 and TRBJ1-2; D is undetermined. The CDR3 consists of 17 residues. Trimming took 3 bases from V and 8 from J, leaving 25 bases between them. The germline gives CDR1 SGHTA, CDR2 FQGNSA. Written as DNA, the CDR3 is TGTGCCAGCAGCTTCACTAGCATGGGCCAAGTCAGAGGAGGCTACACCTTC. Its protein product is CASSFTSMGQVRGGYTF. Full variable domain (outside the CDR3, taken from reference TRBV7-2 and TRBJ1-2): GAGVSQSPSNKVTEKGKDVELRCDPISGHTALYWYRQSLGQGLEFLIYFQGNSAPDKSGLPSDRFSAERTGGSVSTLTIQRTQQEDSAVYLCASSFTSMGQVRGGYTFGSGTRLTVV.

This clonotype was seen repeatedly, ten times or more. The rearrangement joins TRBV2 to TRBJ1-1, with unresolved D. V was cut by 7 bases and J by 4 bases, with 10 bases left in between. CDR1 is SNHLY and CDR2 is FYNNEI in the germline V gene. This CDR3 is built from 12 residues. CDR3 protein: CASTESGTEAFF. CDR3 nucleotides: TGTGCCAGCACGGAGAGTGGCACTGAAGCTTTCTTT.

The sample holds many counts of this clonotype. This chain joins TRBV7-2 and TRBJ2-5; 15 bases line up with TRBD2. The CDR3 is 17 residues long. V dropped 5 bases and J dropped 2; count of bases not matched to a gene: 6. The germline gives CDR1 SGHTA, CDR2 FQGNSA. CDR3 nucleotides: TGTGCCAGCAGCCCCCCAGGACTAGCGGGGGGGCAAGAGACCCAGTACTTC. It encodes CASSPPGLAGGQETQYF.

This clonotype was picked up many times. J is TRBJ1-1 and V is TRBV25-1, with D possibly being TRBD1 (5 bases). The length of the CDR3 is 13 residues. From germline, CDR1 is MGHDK and CDR2 SYGVNS. V lost 8 bases and J lost 6, with 16 bases in between. In DNA form, the CDR3 reads TGTGCCAGCGTGGGGGTCGGTTCTCCTGAAGCTTTCTTT. It yields the protein CASVGVGSPEAFF.

V gene TRBV14 combines with J gene TRBJ2-7; TRBD1 matches at 9 bases. The CDR3 extends over 15 amino acids. Germline assignment: CDR1 SGHDN and CDR2 FVKESK. J was trimmed by 3 bases and V by 2 bases; bases with no gene match: 5. For the CDR3, the DNA is TGTGCCAGCAGCCAACCCGGGACAGGGAACTACGAGCAGTACTTC. It codes for CASSQPGTGNYEQYF.

The V and J genes are TRBV5-1 and TRBJ2-7; no clear D. This CDR3 is 13 amino acids long. The V end was cut by 4 bases, the J end by 5 bases, with 13 bases between. Germline V lookup: CDR1 SGHRS, CDR2 YFSETQ. CDR3 DNA: TGCGCCAGCAGCAAACTCCATTGGGACGAGCAGTACGTC. Translating it yields CASSKLHWDEQYV.

This clonotype was observed many times. This chain uses TRBV7-2 with TRBJ2-5; tentatively, D is TRBD1 or TRBD2 (5 bases each). The CDR3 covers 14 residues. Germline CDR1 and CDR2: SGHTA and FQGNSA. Trimming left V 3 bases short and J 2 bases short, with 10 bases between. The CDR3 DNA is TGTGCCAGCAGCTTCAGTGGGACGCAAGAGACCCAGTACTTC. This codes for CASSFSGTQETQYF.

This clonotype turned up a few times. The chain employs TRBV12-3 or TRBV12-4 and TRBJ1-2; D is perhaps TRBD1 (5 bases). Trimming stripped 6 bases from V and 8 bases from J, with 13 bases between. There are 12 residues in the CDR3. Written as DNA, the CDR3 is TGTGCCAGCAGCTCCTACGACAGAGGCTACACCTTC. As protein: CASSSYDRGYTF.

This clonotype was recorded a few times. The chain uses TRBV20-1 and TRBJ1-2; a weak D match, TRBD1 (6 bases). V was pared by 0 bases and J by 5 bases, with 19 bases between. Germline CDR1 reads DFQATT; CDR2 reads SNEGSKA (reference sequence). The CDR3 loop spans 16 amino acids. The CDR3 sequence is CSARDPLGGAGYGYTF. CDR3 bases: TGCAGTGCTAGAGATCCATTGGGGGGGGCAGGATATGGCTACACCTTC.

The V and J genes are TRBV25-1 and TRBJ1-4, with D perhaps TRBD1 (5 bases). Deletions cut 8 bases from V and 3 bases from J, with 13 bases between. Germline assignment: CDR1 MGHDK and CDR2 SYGVNS. CDR3 length: 14 residues. The chain's CDR3 is CASGQGLANEKLFF. CDR3 nucleotides: TGTGCCAGCGGGCAGGGACTGGCTAATGAAAAACTGTTTTTT.

This clonotype has ten or more counts. V and J are TRBV12-3 or TRBV12-4 and TRBJ1-2; TRBD1 might be the D (5 bases). The CDR3 length is 13 residues. V was trimmed by 5 bases and J by 8 bases, leaving 15 bases between them. The CDR3 bases are TGTGCCAGCAGTCAGGACACTCGAAACGGCTACACCTTC. Its protein is CASSQDTRNGYTF.

At least ten counts were recorded for this clonotype. The chain recombines TRBV20-1 with TRBJ1-5; D might be TRBD1 (5 bases). Between the trimmed V and J ends, which lost 3 bases and 1 base, there was a span of 10 bases. The CDR3 contains 14 residues. Per the germline V gene, CDR1 is DFQATT and CDR2 is SNEGSKA (reference sequence). The CDR3 loop reads CSARGGESNQPQHF. CDR3 in DNA: TGCAGTGCTAGGGGAGGGGAAAGCAATCAGCCCCAGCATTTT.

This clonotype has at least ten counts. The chain couples TRBV7-2 to TRBJ2-5; TRBD2 aligns across 11 bases. V lost 4 bases to trimming and J lost 5 bases; unmatched junction nucleotides: 6. The CDR3 has 15 residues. Germline-derived CDR1 and CDR2 are SGHTA and FQGNSA. CDR3 region: CASSSLAGGVETQYF. The CDR3 region has the DNA TGTGCCAGCAGCTCCTTAGCGGGGGGGGTCGAGACCCAGTACTTC.

In its sample, this clonotype was seen many times. CDR3 amino acids: CSAKVQGWQETQYF. The CDR3, as DNA: TGCAGTGCCAAAGTACAGGGGTGGCAAGAGACCCAGTACTTC. V usage is TRBV20-1 and J usage is TRBJ2-5; 7 bases fit TRBD1. The CDR3 has 14 amino acids. The V segment lost 6 bases and the J segment 2 bases; nucleotides outside the gene matches: 9. From germline, CDR1 is DFQATT and CDR2 SNEGSKA (reference sequence).